The sequence of this T cell receptor beta chain was determined in a study of cytomegalovirus exposure and HLA in healthy donors. Study summary: The 100 to 150 validation repertoires matched the approximately 700 first-cohort repertoires in platform, a later analysis reported.

The donors were part of the roughly 120-subject validation cohort, which stood apart from the roughly 700-subject first cohort. Clones were read by immunoSEQ multiplex PCR, and TCRdb kept only the in-frame ones, dropping some. The repertoire includes 57,000 or so clones, 91% of them detected once, and 2% to 2.5% sits in the top ten. The junction had 9 bases not matched to a gene; V was cut back by 3 bases and J by 6 bases. Germline-derived CDR1 and CDR2 are SGHRS and YFSETQ. The CDR3 covers 15 residues. Broader study findings: The listing of 150 or so TCR beta chains classed them as cytomegalovirus-associated.

Points on this clone: Its antigen is as yet unknown.

This sequence was found in a woman aged 25-40 years in good health and CMV-seronegative. The sample consisted of PBMCs. The V call is TRBV5-1, the J call TRBJ2-3, with 8 positions matching TRBD2. CDR3 nucleotide sequence: TGCGCCAGCAGCTCCAACGGGAGGGTGGTTGATACGCAGTATTTT. Its translation: CASSSNGRVVDTQYF.